This T cell receptor beta chain was profiled in a study of T cell responses to AZD1222 COVID-19 vaccine. Study observations and caveats: Vaccine-associated CD4 TCRs ranged over spike, dominating at 160-218 and 743-854. Unmutated variant regions are reportedly targeted by nearly half of spike-specific TCRs. Donors were mostly white British, more females; clonal diversity possibly underestimated.

TCRdb's table, derived via immunoSEQ multiplex PCR, lists solely in-frame clones and lacks some. The sample holds around 61,000 clones; 75% to 90% are singletons and the top ten take over 12%. The V and J ends lost 3 bases and 6 bases, in that order; junction bases with no gene match: 13. Germline CDR1 SGHNT, CDR2 YYREEE (reference sequence). The length of the CDR3 is 16 residues. Remarks on this clone: Its target is not known.

The sequence was obtained from an adult in good health. The rearrangement uses TRBV5-4 and TRBJ1-2, with TRBD1 matching over 8 bases. This specimen consisted of peripheral blood, obtained on day 0 of AZD1222 vaccination. CDR3 region: CASSSDSRGPRDGYTF. CDR3 DNA: TGTGCCAGCAGCTCAGACAGCAGGGGGCCTCGGGATGGCTACACCTTC.